A selection of T cell receptor beta chains follows, all from one sample in a study of shared clonotypes between healthy human individuals. Sequenced by immunoSEQ multiplex PCR; TCRdb stores in-frame clones only, minus some. The sample shows over a million clones, approximately 97% of them seen only once. The sequenced sample was naive CD4+ T cells sorted from blood. Every receptor here comes from a man aged 25 to 40 in good health. CDR3s include the opening cysteine and the closing phenylalanine or tryptophan. The listing skips clone size in some rows; elsewhere it reads once, few, many or a size class.

>-|TRBV28|TRBJ2-7
CASSPLTSGRDEQYF
>-|TRBV10-1|TRBJ1-1
CASSDKAHPAFF
>-|TRBV15|TRBJ1-1
CATSGGQGSTEAFF
>-|TRBV7-2|TRBJ2-1
CASSNARTSGGRDEQFF
>-|TRBV27|TRBJ1-1
CASSFLGSEAFF
>-|TRBV2|TRBJ2-3
CASSEGGSDTQYF
>-|TRBV5-5|TRBJ2-1
CASSLRTGIYNEQFF
>-|TRBV6-6|TRBJ1-1
CASSRGMRGEAFF
>-|TRBV6-5|TRBJ1-1
CASSYSMTGDTEAFF
>-|TRBV5-6|TRBJ2-7
CASSLWGVNEQYF
>once|TRBV11-3|TRBJ2-2
CASSFHTIGPNTGELFF
>once|TRBV5-4|TRBJ2-1
CASSLPGLEGHEQFF
>few|TRBV6-5|TRBJ1-5
CASSYPTGRGNQPQHF
>-|TRBV5-1|TRBJ2-1
CASSSTSGRAGEQFF
>-|TRBV29-1|TRBJ2-1
CSVSASGSIYNEQFF
>-|TRBV28|TRBJ2-1
CASTVGTSLSNEQFF
>-|TRBV9|TRBJ1-1
CASSPRDRAKPEAFF
>-|TRBV9|TRBJ2-2
CASRLTSGDTGELFF
>-|TRBV5-1|TRBJ2-1
CASSLEAASSYNEQFF
>once|TRBV5-1|TRBJ1-5
CASRIDRDQPQHF
>-|TRBV9|TRBJ2-7
CASSRTSGRVHEQYF
>-|TRBV6-1|TRBJ2-7
CASRLTGATYEQYF
>-|TRBV5-6|TRBJ2-1
CASGPRPLAGYYNEQFF
>-|TRBV2|TRBJ2-2
CASAEVTGELFF
>-|TRBV7-6|TRBJ1-1
CASSLWRDTEAFF
>-|TRBV7-2|TRBJ1-2
CASSLGDPGYTF
>-|TRBV6-1|TRBJ1-4
CASRRQGAISEKLFF
>-|TRBV27|TRBJ1-1
CASSSPRWDTEAFF
>-|TRBV6-6|TRBJ1-2
CASREIKADGYTF
>-|TRBV5-1|TRBJ1-1
CASSDLDGNTEAFF
>-|TRBV15|TRBJ1-4
CATSGYRAFNEKLFF
>-|TRBV23-1|TRBJ2-1
CASGLWRVGSYNEQFF
>-|TRBV7-6|TRBJ2-5
CASSLAGGPETQYF
>-|TRBV14|TRBJ2-3
CASQSRVTDTQYF
>few|TRBV30|TRBJ1-5
CAWSRDSGNNQPQHF
>-|TRBV5-4|TRBJ2-3
CASSQDAGRTDTQYF
>-|TRBV20-1|TRBJ2-7
CSARGWDEQYF
>-|TRBV7-8|TRBJ2-1
CASSPSGTGGQYNEQFF
>-|TRBV10-1|TRBJ2-3
CASSLAGTDTQYF
>-|TRBV5-7|TRBJ2-1
CASSTGISIYSNNEQFF
>-|TRBV6-1|TRBJ2-1
CASSVDSYNEQFF
>-|TRBV4-3|TRBJ2-7
CASSQDPDYEQYF
>-|TRBV5-1|TRBJ2-7
CASSLANIQGNEQYF
>-|TRBV18|TRBJ2-7
CASSFRDSKTYEQYF
>-|TRBV5-1|TRBJ2-6
CASSLPVSGANVLTF
>once|TRBV28|TRBJ2-4
CASSFSITKHIQYF
>-|TRBV2|TRBJ2-1
CASSERRRPIVYNEQFF
>-|TRBV5-8|TRBJ2-1
CASIAEWGEQFF
>-|TRBV5-5|TRBJ2-2
CASSLGGFGELFF
>-|TRBV5-4|TRBJ2-2
CASSLPGWRDGELFF
>-|TRBV7-8|TRBJ2-7
CASSHSPHEQYF
>-|TRBV18|TRBJ1-4
CASSPFQDVNEKLFF
>-|TRBV5-1|TRBJ2-3
CASSLVNHESDTQYF
>-|TRBV29-1|TRBJ2-3
CSVLGSGASTDTQYF
>-|TRBV6-4|TRBJ1-2
CASSDNGYGYTF
>-|TRBV10-1|TRBJ2-7
CASMRSRYEQYF